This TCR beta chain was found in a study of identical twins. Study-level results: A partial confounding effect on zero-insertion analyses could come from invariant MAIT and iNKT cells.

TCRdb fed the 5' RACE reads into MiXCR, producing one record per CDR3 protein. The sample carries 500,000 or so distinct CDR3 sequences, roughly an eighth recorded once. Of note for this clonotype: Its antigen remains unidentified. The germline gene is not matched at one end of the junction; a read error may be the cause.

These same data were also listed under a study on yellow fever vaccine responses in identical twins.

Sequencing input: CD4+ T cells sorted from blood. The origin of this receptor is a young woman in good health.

CDR3: CSVEVGGRRHF. In DNA, the CDR3 is TGCAGCGTTGAAGTGGGGGGGCGCCGCCACTTC. This chain uses TRBV29-1 with TRBJ2-7; TRBD2 might be the D (7 bases). In germline, CDR1 is SQVTM, CDR2 ANQGSEA. The CDR3 is 11 residues long.